The 17 T cell receptor beta chains given below trace back to one sample, sequenced in a study of blood T cell repertoires in COVID-19. The repertoire was sequenced with immunoSEQ multiplex PCR; TCRdb's copy has only in-frame clones and lacks some. The sample lists tens of thousands of clones, 88% seen once, with just over 5% in the top ten. Sequenced material: peripheral blood. These receptors all come from a human donor in a cohort sampled during active COVID-19.

This rearrangement joins TRBV7-2 to TRBJ2-4; no definite D call. Germline CDR1 and CDR2: SGHTA and FQGNSA. The CDR3 totals 14 residues. The V end lost 7 bases, the J end lost 4 bases, and 14 bases lay between the germline ends. The CDR3 loop is CASTPTLPKNIQYF. The DNA for the CDR3 is TGTGCCAGCACCCCGACTCTCCCTAAAAACATTCAGTACTTC.

This chain links TRBV6-5 with TRBJ1-2; 9 nucleotides match TRBD1. J gave up 7 bases and V 6 bases, and 9 bases lay outside the gene matches. The CDR3 has 14 residues. CDR1 and CDR2 (germline): MNHEY, SVGAGI. CDR3 nucleotides: TGTGCCAGCAGCCCGGGACAGGGAATTCGTGGCTACACCTTC. This sequence encodes CASSPGQGIRGYTF.

V and J are TRBV5-1 and TRBJ1-5, with D unclear. This CDR3 has 15 amino acids. Trimming shortened V by 4 bases and J by 2 bases, and 13 bases separated the two germline ends. CDR1 SGHRS and CDR2 YFSETQ come from the germline V gene. CDR3 residues: CASSVSGFGNQPQHF. The CDR3 nucleotides are TGCGCCAGCAGCGTGAGCGGGTTTGGCAATCAGCCCCAGCATTTT.

J is TRBJ1-2 and V is TRBV5-1, with 9 bases fitting TRBD1. V gave up 2 bases and J gave up 6 bases; unmatched junction bases: 11. Germline lookup yields CDR1 SGHRS and CDR2 YFSETQ. CDR3 length: 16 amino acids. In DNA, the CDR3 is TGCGCCAGCAGCTTCCGGGACAGGGAACCTCCCCATGGCTACACCTTC. Protein sequence: CASSFRDREPPHGYTF.

The chain carries TRBV11-2 and TRBJ2-3, with a tentative D call TRBD2 (6 bases). Trimming cost V 1 base and J 2 bases, with 10 bases left between them. CDR1 is SGHAT, CDR2 FQNNGV, per germline. This CDR3 region has 15 residues. The CDR3 region has the DNA TGTGCCAGCAGCTTAGTGGGGGGTCACACAGATACGCAGTATTTT. This gives the protein CASSLVGGHTDTQYF.

The rearrangement links TRBV5-5 to TRBJ2-5, with 7 positions matching TRBD2. The CDR3 runs to 14 residues. After removal of 0 bases from V and 5 bases from J, the junction contained 4 bases not matched to a gene. CDR1 and CDR2 (germline): SGHKS, YYEKEE (reference sequence). CDR3 loop: CASSLGAGKETQYF. In DNA form, the CDR3 reads TGTGCCAGCAGCTTGGGAGCGGGAAAGGAGACCCAGTACTTC.

The chain links TRBV7-8 to TRBJ2-1, with D hard to call. CDR3 length: 11 amino acids. V was trimmed by 4 bases and J by 10 bases, leaving 8 bases between them. CDR1 and CDR2 (germline): SGHVS, FQNEAQ. CDR3 residues: CASSSRGEQFF. The DNA for the CDR3 is TGTGCCAGCAGCTCCAGAGGCGAGCAGTTCTTC.

J is TRBJ2-5 and V is TRBV19, with TRBD2 matching over 7 bases. This CDR3 comprises 14 residues. Germline CDR1 is LNHDA and CDR2 is SQIVND (reference sequence). Trimming cost V 6 bases and J 5 bases; bases outside gene matches: 9. The CDR3 nucleotides are TGTGCCAGTAGAACTAGCGACTCGAGGGAGACCCAGTACTTC. Its protein product is CASRTSDSRETQYF.

The chain uses TRBV7-9 and TRBJ1-3; D is possibly TRBD1 (5 bases). Per the germline V gene, CDR1 is SEHNR and CDR2 is FQNEAQ (reference sequence). V was pared by 5 bases and J by 0 bases, with 20 bases between. The CDR3 is made up of 18 amino acids. This CDR3 is CASSLQTQIGGSGNTIYF. The CDR3, as DNA: TGTGCCAGCAGCCTCCAAACTCAAATCGGGGGCTCTGGAAACACCATATATTTT.

This chain uses TRBV2 with TRBJ2-3; D is ambiguous. Trimming shortened V by 4 bases and J by 0 bases, and 5 bases separated the two germline ends. This CDR3 is built from 13 residues. Looked up from germline, CDR1 is SNHLY and CDR2 is FYNNEI. CDR3 sequence: CASSVVSTDTQYF. For the CDR3, the DNA is TGTGCCAGCAGTGTAGTGAGCACAGATACGCAGTATTTT.

The V and J genes are TRBV3-1 (or the pseudogene TRBV3-2) and TRBJ2-7; D is uncertain. From germline, CDR1 is LGHDT and CDR2 YNNKEL (reference sequence). The CDR3 has 14 amino acids. V lost 0 bases, J lost 0 bases, and 6 bases lay in between. CDR3 bases: TGTGCCAGCAGCCAAGACGCGGTCTCCTACGAGCAGTACTTC. It codes for CASSQDAVSYEQYF.

This chain connects TRBV19 to TRBJ1-3; no definite D call. Germline CDR1 is LNHDA and CDR2 is SQIVND (reference sequence). V shed 5 bases and J shed 0 bases, with 11 bases lying between them. CDR3 length equals 15 residues. CDR3 protein: CASSQSGNSGNTIYF. CDR3 bases: TGTGCCAGTAGTCAATCAGGCAACTCTGGAAACACCATATATTTT.

Regarding this clone: A junction end diverges from the germline sequence, so it may reflect a read error. The rearrangement uses TRBV6-6 and TRBJ2-7; D unresolved. The CDR3 loop spans 12 amino acids. Germline CDR1 is MNHNY and CDR2 is SVGAGI (reference sequence). CDR3 sequence: CASSYVRSTLHF. The CDR3 DNA reads TGTGCCAGCAGTTATGTACGAAGCACGTTGCACTTC.

The chain has TRBV4-2 and TRBJ1-3, with TRBD1 matching over 9 bases. The J segment lost 2 bases and the V segment lost 0 bases, leaving 11 bases of the junction unmatched. Per germline, CDR1 LGHNA and CDR2 YNFKEQ. This CDR3 is built from 19 residues. The chain's CDR3 is CASSQEGQGGLGAGNTIYF. Written as DNA, the CDR3 is TGTGCCAGCAGCCAAGAGGGACAGGGAGGTCTCGGAGCTGGAAACACCATATATTTT.

This clone has only one observation. The rearrangement joins TRBV2 to TRBJ1-4, with D possibly TRBD1 on 5 matching bases. The CDR3 runs to 16 residues. Germline lookup yields CDR1 SNHLY and CDR2 FYNNEI. V gave up 4 bases and J gave up 0 bases, with 12 bases separating them. The CDR3 spells CASSVRGGSTNEKLFF. CDR3 sequence (DNA): TGTGCCAGCAGTGTTAGGGGTGGTTCAACTAATGAAAAACTGTTTTTT.

The count of this clone is one. The chain carries TRBV7-2 and TRBJ2-1; TRBD2 agrees at 11 bases. The CDR3 extends over 17 amino acids. Germline assignment: CDR1 SGHTA and CDR2 FQGNSA. The trim removed 1 base at V and 4 bases at J, leaving 6 bases unmatched. The CDR3 loop is CASSLGLRLAGYNEQFF. The CDR3 region has the DNA TGTGCCAGCAGCTTAGGTTTACGACTAGCGGGATACAATGAGCAGTTCTTC.

The genes are TRBV5-1 and TRBJ1-2; possibly TRBD1 for D (5 bases). V lost 3 bases, J lost 6 bases, and 9 bases lay in between. The CDR3 is 12 amino acids. Germline CDR1 reads SGHRS; CDR2 reads YFSETQ. CDR3 residues: CASSWGEDGYTF. Here the CDR3 DNA reads TGCGCCAGCAGCTGGGGGGAGGATGGCTACACCTTC.